A few counts support the clone carrying this T cell receptor (beta chain). Its antigen is undetermined. Trimming removed 6 bases at V and 1 base at J, with 4 bases between. Germline lookup yields CDR1 MGHDK and CDR2 SYGVNS. The CDR3 covers 12 residues. The data stem from a study of T cell responses to AZD1222 COVID-19 vaccine. Study-wide background: Combined were second doses at about 4 or about 12 weeks. Study findings and constraints: Vaccine-associated CD4 TCRs ranged over spike, dominating at 160-218 and 743-854.

TCRdb's copy holds only in-frame clones and misses some; the assay was immunoSEQ multiplex PCR. Here the sample spans 95,000 to 110,000 clones, 75% to 95% being singletons. The specimen comprised peripheral blood, sampled on day 0 of AZD1222 vaccination. The genes are TRBV25-1 and TRBJ2-1; D gene uncertain. This receptor was identified in an adult in good health. CDR3 loop: CASRPSYNEQFF. Here the CDR3 DNA reads TGTGCCAGCAGACCTTCCTACAATGAGCAGTTCTTC. Based on the CDR3 plus reference TRBV25-1 and TRBJ2-1, the full variable domain is EADIYQTPRYLVIGTGKKITLECSQTMGHDKMYWYQQDPGMELHLIHYSYGVNSTEKGDLSSESTVSRIRTEHFPLTLESARPSHTSQYLCASRPSYNEQFFGPGTRLTVL.